This note documents a single TCR beta chain sequence. What it binds is unknown. This sample stems from a study of T-cell reconstitution after alpha-beta-depleted transplantation in children. Study conclusions and caveats: Recipient T cells and thymic progenitors that survived gave rise to the high TCRbeta diversity observed at day 60 in some patients. T-cell counts and diversity at one year following transplant were attributed mainly to newly produced T cells. Expanded graft clones numbering several hundred reportedly gave rise to alpha-beta T cells about two months after transplant.

The CDR3 contains 13 residues. Germline CDR1 and CDR2: MRHNA and SNTAGT. The germline V and J ends were trimmed by 6 bases and 6 bases, with 14 bases remaining between them. During its preparation, the TCRbeta library received unique molecular identifiers. TCRdb independently ran MiXCR on the PCR reads; one entry per CDR3 protein. The repertoire holds 580,000 or so distinct CDR3 sequences, with around 23% as singletons. The sequence was obtained from a boy younger than two who had a stem cell transplant for acute myeloid leukemia, so the T cells may come from the graft donor. The sequencing used PBMCs, mostly from graft donor cells, collected 360 days after TCRalphabeta/CD19-depleted stem cell transplant. The V and J genes are TRBV6-4 and TRBJ1-1; D gene unclear. The CDR3 sequence is CASSGLLGAEAFF. CDR3 bases: TGTGCCAGCAGCGGACTTCTGGGCGCTGAAGCTTTCTTT.